A single sample gave rise to the 28 T cell receptor beta chains below, sequenced in a study of blood T cell repertoires in COVID-19. Here immunoSEQ multiplex PCR was the method, and the copy in TCRdb shows in-frame clones only, minus some. This table has about 94,000 clones, 84% appearing once. Sequences were obtained from peripheral blood. All receptors come from a man in his sixties with acute or convalescent COVID-19.

V usage is TRBV9 and J usage is TRBJ2-2, with D perhaps TRBD1 (6 bases). CDR3 length: 16 residues. Germline values: CDR1 SGDLS, CDR2 YYNGEE. Trimming cost V 4 bases and J 1 base, with 14 bases left between them. DNA for the CDR3: TGTGCCAGCAGCACCGCGGTAGGGGGGAACACCGGGGAGCTGTTTTTT. Translating gives CASSTAVGGNTGELFF. Full variable domain (rest looked up from reference TRBV9 and TRBJ2-2): DSGVTQTPKHLITATGQRVTLRCSPRSGDLSVYWYQQSLDQGLQFLIQYYNGEERAKGNILERFSAQQFPDLHSELNLSSLELGDSALYFCASSTAVGGNTGELFFGEGSRLTVL.

CDR3 region: CSSMTASSYNEQFF. In nucleotides, the CDR3 is TGCAGCTCCATGACAGCCAGCTCCTACAATGAGCAGTTCTTC. This chain joins TRBV29-1 and TRBJ2-1, with a weak D call TRBD1 (5 bases). The CDR3 totals 14 residues. The V end lost 8 bases, the J end lost 0 bases, and 14 bases lay between the germline ends. Per the germline V gene, CDR1 is SQVTM and CDR2 is ANQGSEA.

This sequence joins TRBV6-5 and TRBJ2-7; 11 positions agree with TRBD1. J was trimmed by 2 bases and V by 7 bases; bases with no gene match: 7. Germline CDR1 and CDR2: MNHEY and SVGAGI. The CDR3 extends over 15 amino acids. This CDR3 is CASMRGQGETYEQYF. The CDR3 DNA sequence: TGTGCCAGCATGAGGGGACAGGGGGAAACCTACGAGCAGTACTTC.

This clone was counted a single time. The chain is built from TRBV18 and TRBJ1-1; 10 bases are shared with TRBD1. Germline V gene lookup returns CDR1 KGHSH and CDR2 LQKENI. This CDR3 is 13 amino acids long. The J segment lost 11 bases and the V segment lost 3 bases, leaving 6 bases of the junction unmatched. The DNA of the CDR3 is TGTGCCAGCTCACCCCTAGGGACAGGGGAGGCTTTCTTT. This translates into CASSPLGTGEAFF.

The chain links TRBV18 to TRBJ1-3; 8 positions match TRBD1. The CDR3 totals 15 residues. Germline V gene sequence: CDR1 KGHSH, CDR2 LQKENI. The V gene end was trimmed by 8 bases and the J gene end by 0 bases; junction bases not matched to a gene: 6. CDR3 amino acids: CASANQGASGNTIYF. CDR3 nucleotide sequence: TGTGCCAGCGCGAACCAGGGGGCCTCTGGAAACACCATATATTTT.

The chain's CDR3 is CSVEQGQGEMTQYF. In DNA form, the CDR3 reads TGCAGCGTTGAACAGGGACAGGGAGAAATGACCCAGTACTTC. The V call is TRBV29-1, the J call TRBJ2-5; 9 nucleotides align to TRBD1. The V and J ends lost 2 bases and 7 bases, in that order; junction bases with no gene match: 8. The germline V gene has CDR1 SQVTM and CDR2 ANQGSEA. The CDR3 contains 14 residues. The complete variable domain, with remaining parts taken from reference TRBV29-1 and TRBJ2-5, reads SAVISQKPSRDICQRGTSLTIQCQVDSQVTMMFWYRQQPGQSLTLIATANQGSEATYESGFVIDKFPISRPNLTFSTLTVSNMSPEDSSIYLCSVEQGQGEMTQYFGPGTRLLVL.

J is TRBJ2-1 and V is TRBV29-1; D call uncertain. CDR1 and CDR2 (germline): SQVTM, ANQGSEA. V lost 6 bases to trimming and J lost 0 bases, with 6 bases between them. This CDR3 has 12 residues. In nucleotides, the CDR3 is TGCAGCGTCGAGAGCTCCTACAATGAGCAGTTCTTC. It translates to CSVESSYNEQFF.

The V and J genes are TRBV7-2 and TRBJ1-2; tentative D call: TRBD1 (5 bases). Germline-derived CDR1 and CDR2 are SGHTA and FQGNSA. The CDR3 is 13 residues long. Deletions cut 7 bases from V and 7 bases from J, with 16 bases between. The CDR3 region is CASIQGYGGGYTF. CDR3 DNA: TGTGCCAGCATCCAGGGCTATGGTGGTGGCTACACCTTC.

The chain is built from TRBV19 and TRBJ1-2, with a weak D call TRBD1 (6 bases). This CDR3 is built from 15 residues. Germline-derived CDR1 and CDR2 are LNHDA and SQIVND (reference sequence). With 3 bases removed from V and 1 base from J, the gap between germline ends came to 12 bases. CDR3 residues: CASSMSAGDNYGYTF. The CDR3 DNA reads as TGTGCCAGTAGTATGAGCGCAGGGGATAACTATGGCTACACCTTC.

In this sample, this clone turned up a few times. The V and J genes are TRBV12-5 and TRBJ1-2; 7 nucleotides line up with TRBD1. J was trimmed by 4 bases and V by 1 base; bases with no gene match: 0. The germline V gene has CDR1 LGHNT and CDR2 FRNRAP. The CDR3 covers 13 residues. In DNA, the CDR3 is TGTGCTAGTGGTTTGGGGGACAGCTATGGCTACACCTTC. Translating it yields CASGLGDSYGYTF.

This clone was seen just once. The rearrangement joins TRBV2 to TRBJ1-2; D might be TRBD1 (5 bases). The CDR3 has 13 amino acids. Germline V gene data show CDR1 as SNHLY and CDR2 as FYNNEI. V was trimmed by 3 bases and J by 3 bases, leaving 8 bases between them. CDR3 sequence (DNA): TGTGCCAGCAGTGAGGACAACTACTATGGCTACACCTTC. Its protein product is CASSEDNYYGYTF.

V gene TRBV4-2 combines with J gene TRBJ1-2; tentatively, D is TRBD1 (5 bases). The CDR3 loop spans 15 amino acids. Trimming pared 1 base from V and 8 bases from J, leaving 17 bases between. CDR1 LGHNA and CDR2 YNFKEQ come from the germline V gene. CDR3 loop: CASSQVLSGVNGYTF. DNA for the CDR3: TGTGCCAGCAGCCAAGTTCTTTCGGGGGTTAACGGCTACACCTTC.

The CDR3 coding sequence is TGCGCCAGCAGCTTAGGGGCACGCTCCTACAATGAGCAGTTCTTC. It translates to CASSLGARSYNEQFF. The gene calls are TRBV5-1 and TRBJ2-1, with D maybe TRBD1 (5 bases). V lost 2 bases and J lost 0, with 9 bases in between. CDR1 is SGHRS and CDR2 is YFSETQ in the germline V gene. The CDR3 has 15 residues.

The V call is TRBV7-2, the J call TRBJ2-5; 9 nucleotides line up with TRBD1. This CDR3 has 14 amino acids. After removal of 4 bases from V and 5 bases from J, the junction contained 5 bases not matched to a gene. CDR1 and CDR2 (germline): SGHTA, FQGNSA. The CDR3 region has the DNA TGTGCCAGCAGCTCGTACAGGGGGCGGGAGACCCAGTACTTC. Protein product: CASSSYRGRETQYF. Supplemented by reference TRBV7-2 and TRBJ2-5, the full variable domain reads GAGVSQSPSNKVTEKGKDVELRCDPISGHTALYWYRQSLGQGLEFLIYFQGNSAPDKSGLPSDRFSAERTGGSVSTLTIQRTQQEDSAVYLCASSSYRGRETQYFGPGTRLLVL.

This chain links TRBV3-1 (or the pseudogene TRBV3-2) with TRBJ1-6; TRBD1 matches 7 bases. The CDR3 extends over 14 amino acids. J was trimmed by 3 bases and V by 5 bases; bases with no gene match: 1. Germline V gives CDR1 LGHDT, CDR2 YNNKEL (reference sequence). The CDR3 here is CASSRDSYNSPLHF. The CDR3 coding sequence is TGTGCCAGCAGCAGGGACAGCTATAATTCACCCCTCCACTTT.

Of note for this clone: Other DNA sequences in the sample encode the same CDR3. The V and J genes are TRBV3-1 (or the pseudogene TRBV3-2) and TRBJ1-6, with D unresolved. CDR1 is LGHDT and CDR2 is YNNKEL in the germline V gene (reference sequence). Trimming cost V 0 bases and J 9 bases, with 6 bases left between them. The CDR3 is 13 residues long. CDR3 in amino acids: CASSQDRFSPLHF. CDR3 bases: TGTGCCAGCAGCCAAGACAGGTTTTCACCCCTCCACTTT.

CDR3 sequence: CASSLGQYNEQFF. The CDR3 DNA follows: TGTGCCAGCAGCTTAGGTCAGTACAATGAGCAGTTCTTC. The chain carries TRBV7-7 and TRBJ2-1; D not certain. Germline values: CDR1 SSHAT, CDR2 FNYEAQ (reference sequence). This CDR3 is built from 13 residues. The ends were cut back, 1 base at V and 4 bases at J, with 5 bases in the middle. Supplemented by reference TRBV7-7 and TRBJ2-1, the full variable domain reads GAGVSQSPRYKVTKRGQDVTLRCDPISSHATLYWYQQALGQGPEFLTYFNYEAQPDKSGLPSDRFSAERPEGSISTLTIQRTEQRDSAMYRCASSLGQYNEQFFGPGTRLTVL.

The rearrangement links TRBV25-1 to TRBJ2-5, with 11 bases aligning to TRBD1. V shed 1 base and J 5 bases; nucleotides not matched to a gene: 6. Germline V CDR1 and CDR2: MGHDK, SYGVNS. CDR3 length equals 16 residues. DNA for the CDR3: TGTGCCAGCAGTGAATGGAGGACAGGGGGCTGGGAGACCCAGTACTTC. It codes for CASSEWRTGGWETQYF.

The chain uses TRBV19 and TRBJ1-6; D is unclear. V dropped 5 bases and J dropped 8 bases, with 13 bases sitting between them. Per germline, CDR1 LNHDA and CDR2 SQIVND (reference sequence). CDR3 length equals 14 residues. The CDR3 DNA reads as TGTGCCAGTAGTCTGGGTGGTCAGGATTCACCCCTCCACTTT. It translates to CASSLGGQDSPLHF.

This clone was seen a handful of times. The chain joins TRBV18 to TRBJ1-1; D gene ambiguous. Trimming took 4 bases from V and 0 from J, leaving 6 bases between them. The germline V gene has CDR1 KGHSH and CDR2 LQKENI. This CDR3 is built from 13 residues. CDR3 coding DNA: TGTGCCAGCTCACTACTTATGAACACTGAAGCTTTCTTT. It encodes CASSLLMNTEAFF. The whole variable domain, filled in from reference TRBV18 and TRBJ1-1, reads NAGVMQNPRHLVRRRGQEARLRCSPMKGHSHVYWYRQLPEEGLKFMVYLQKENIIDESGMPKERFSAEFPKEGPSILRIQQVVRGDSAAYFCASSLLMNTEAFFGQGTRLTVV.

This sequence joins TRBV27 and TRBJ2-3; 10 bases align to TRBD2. Germline CDR1 reads MNHEY; CDR2 reads SMNVEV (reference sequence). V gave up 4 bases and J gave up 1 base; unmatched junction bases: 2. The CDR3 runs to 15 residues. CDR3 in DNA: TGTGCCAGCAGTTATCTAGCGGGGGGCACAGATACGCAGTATTTT. This codes for CASSYLAGGTDTQYF.

The rearrangement links TRBV9 to TRBJ1-4; D perhaps matches TRBD1 (6 bases). Germline V gives CDR1 SGDLS, CDR2 YYNGEE. The V and J ends lost 6 bases and 3 bases respectively, with 12 bases between them. The CDR3 is 14 amino acids. The DNA of the CDR3 is TGTGCCAGCACCTCAGGGGATCCTAATGAAAAACTGTTTTTT. Residues: CASTSGDPNEKLFF. Looking up the rest from reference TRBV9 and TRBJ1-4 gives the full variable domain: DSGVTQTPKHLITATGQRVTLRCSPRSGDLSVYWYQQSLDQGLQFLIQYYNGEERAKGNILERFSAQQFPDLHSELNLSSLELGDSALYFCASTSGDPNEKLFFGSGTQLSVL.

The J gene is TRBJ2-2, the V gene TRBV6-4, with 7 bases matching TRBD1. Germline-derived CDR1 and CDR2 are MRHNA and SNTAGT. Trimming took 8 bases from V and 3 from J; bases not matched to a gene: 12. The CDR3 extends over 16 amino acids. The CDR3 is CASSKTGRVHTGELFF. For the CDR3, the DNA is TGTGCCAGCTCCAAGACAGGGCGGGTTCACACCGGGGAGCTGTTTTTT.

This rearrangement joins TRBV5-1 to TRBJ1-6; D possibly corresponds to TRBD1 (6 bases). Germline V gene lookup returns CDR1 SGHRS and CDR2 YFSETQ. The CDR3 is 16 amino acids. V lost 0 bases to trimming and J lost 5 bases, with 12 bases between them. This chain's CDR3 is CASSLAVQGNNSPLHF. CDR3 DNA sequence: TGCGCCAGCAGCTTGGCCGTGCAGGGGAATAATTCACCCCTCCACTTT.

This clone was counted between two and nine times. The rearrangement links TRBV4-1 to TRBJ1-5; no clear D gene. The CDR3 totals 13 residues. CDR1 is MGHRA, CDR2 YSYEKL, per germline. Between the trimmed V and J ends, which lost 4 bases and 5 bases, there was a span of 9 bases. The CDR3 DNA reads as TGCGCCAGCAGCCGCGAACTTTATCAGCCCCAGCATTTT. This gives the protein CASSRELYQPQHF.

This clone was recorded a few times. The chain employs TRBV19 and TRBJ2-1, with 8 bases matching TRBD2. Germline V gives CDR1 LNHDA, CDR2 SQIVND (reference sequence). V lost 0 bases and J lost 10; bases outside the gene matches: 14. The CDR3 extends over 17 amino acids. The CDR3 DNA reads TGTGCCAGTAGTATAGATCGGGCAGCGGGGGAGCTGGGGGAGCAGTTCTTC. It codes for CASSIDRAAGELGEQFF.

The rearrangement joins TRBV6-5 to TRBJ2-7; perhaps TRBD2 as D (5 bases). CDR3 length: 11 residues. Germline CDR1 reads MNHEY; CDR2 reads SVGAGI. Trimming removed 10 bases from V and 3 bases from J, with 10 bases in between. CDR3 sequence: CAITGIYEQYF. In nucleotides, the CDR3 is TGTGCCATTACGGGGATCTACGAGCAGTACTTC.

The chain carries TRBV19 and TRBJ1-4, with a weak D call TRBD1 (5 bases). This CDR3 has 14 residues. The germline V gene encodes CDR1 LNHDA and CDR2 SQIVND (reference sequence). V was pared by 5 bases and J by 5 bases, with 12 bases between. The CDR3 loop reads CASSDGGANEKLFF. In nucleotides, the CDR3 is TGTGCCAGTAGTGATGGAGGGGCCAATGAAAAACTGTTTTTT.